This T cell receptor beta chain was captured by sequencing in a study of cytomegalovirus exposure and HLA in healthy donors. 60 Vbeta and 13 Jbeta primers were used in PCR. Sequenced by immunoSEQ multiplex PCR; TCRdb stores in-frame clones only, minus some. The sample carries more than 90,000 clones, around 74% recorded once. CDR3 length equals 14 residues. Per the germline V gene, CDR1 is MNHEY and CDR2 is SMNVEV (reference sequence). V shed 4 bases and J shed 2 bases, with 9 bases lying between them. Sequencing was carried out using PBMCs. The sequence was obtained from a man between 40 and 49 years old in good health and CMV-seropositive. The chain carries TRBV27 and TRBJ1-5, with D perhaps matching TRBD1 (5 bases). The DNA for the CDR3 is TGTGCCAGCAGTTCCGACAGTGGCAATCAGCCCCAGCATTTT. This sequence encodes CASSSDSGNQPQHF.